The 22 T cell receptor beta chains below come from one sample, sequenced in a study of T cells in Graves' hyperthyroidism and ophthalmopathy. From RNA transcripts, TCR beta CDR3 regions were amplified. The study used the HTBI primer set for a first-round RT-PCR of the TCR CDR3. TCRdb re-derived calls from the multiplex PCR reads in MiXCR, one entry per CDR3 protein. The data show roughly 280,000 distinct CDR3 sequences, with roughly 22% seen just once and around two thirds held by the top ten. Source material: blood. The receptors here all came from a man under 40 with Graves' ophthalmopathy.

This clonotype was detected many times. CDR3 sequence reads: CASSARGAGDTEAFF. Written as DNA, the CDR3 is TGTGCCAGCAGTGCAAGGGGGGCTGGGGACACTGAAGCTTTCTTT. The chain employs TRBV2 and TRBJ1-1; a possible D gene is TRBD1 (6 bases). CDR3 length: 15 amino acids. Germline values: CDR1 SNHLY, CDR2 FYNNEI. Between the trimmed V and J ends, which lost 4 bases and 3 bases, there was a span of 15 bases.

This clonotype is a singleton in its sample. The chain's CDR3 is CASSEAVGLSNQPQHF. The DNA for the CDR3 is TGTGCCAGCAGTGAAGCTGTGGGACTAAGCAATCAGCCCCAGCATTTT. The chain links TRBV6-1 to TRBJ1-5; tentative D call: TRBD1 (5 bases). V was shortened by 0 bases and J by 1 base, with 10 bases between the two germline ends. Germline V lookup: CDR1 MNHNS, CDR2 SASEGT. This CDR3 comprises 16 residues.

J is TRBJ1-5 and V is TRBV5-5; TRBD1 agrees at 7 bases. The germline V gene encodes CDR1 SGHKS and CDR2 YYEKEE (reference sequence). The CDR3 covers 16 residues. The J segment lost 4 bases and the V segment lost 3 bases, leaving 10 bases of the junction unmatched. CDR3 region: CASSWTGTFGNQPQHF. CDR3 DNA sequence: TGTGCCAGCAGCTGGACAGGAACTTTCGGGAATCAGCCCCAGCATTTT.

The chain employs TRBV6-2 or TRBV6-3 and TRBJ2-1; D may be TRBD2 (5 bases). V shed 3 bases and J shed 4 bases, with 16 bases lying between them. This CDR3 is built from 16 residues. Germline lookup yields CDR1 MNHEY and CDR2 SVGEGT. The CDR3 loop reads CASSYLGAATYNEQFF. The CDR3 DNA reads TGTGCCAGCAGTTATTTGGGAGCGGCGACGTACAATGAGCAGTTCTTC.

The chain uses TRBV7-9 and TRBJ2-3; 10 bases line up with TRBD2. Germline CDR1 and CDR2: SEHNR and FQNEAQ (reference sequence). This CDR3 contains 17 residues. Trimming cost V 2 bases and J 2 bases; bases outside gene matches: 7. The CDR3 spells CASSLFLAGDNTDTQYF. In DNA form, the CDR3 reads TGTGCCAGCAGCTTATTTCTAGCGGGGGACAACACAGATACGCAGTATTTT.

This clonotype was picked up one time. The chain is built from TRBV3-1 and TRBJ2-1; the D is unclear. V dropped 0 bases and J dropped 2 bases, with 17 bases sitting between them. Germline V gene lookup returns CDR1 LGHDT and CDR2 YNNKEL (reference sequence). The CDR3 has 18 residues. The chain's CDR3 is CASSQEVFAQRTYNEQFF. The DNA for the CDR3 is TGTGCCAGCAGCCAAGAAGTTTTTGCGCAACGGACCTACAATGAGCAGTTCTTC.

This clonotype showed up just a few times. This sequence joins TRBV7-8 and TRBJ1-2; the D is unclear. With 0 bases removed from V and 3 bases from J, the gap between germline ends came to 5 bases. The V gene's germline CDR1 is SGHVS and CDR2 FQNEAQ. This CDR3 contains 13 residues. CDR3 sequence reads: CASSLAVDYGYTF. The CDR3 DNA reads TGTGCCAGCAGCTTAGCAGTTGACTATGGCTACACCTTC.

Only a few counts were recorded for this clonotype. Germline and junction disagree at one end, which may indicate a read error. The chain employs TRBV6-5 and TRBJ1-1; D is possibly TRBD1 (5 bases). The CDR3 has 18 amino acids. Germline CDR1 reads MNHEY; CDR2 reads SVGAGI. The CDR3 here is CASSYPPGARGLKTEAFF. CDR3 bases: TGTGCCAGCAGTTACCCCCCCGGGGCACGGGGGTTGAAGACTGAAGCTTTCTTT.

This clonotype has a single count. V gene TRBV4-1 combines with J gene TRBJ2-5; no definite D call. The V gene lost 1 base and the J gene lost 4 bases, with 16 bases spanning the gap. The germline gives CDR1 MGHRA, CDR2 YSYEKL. This CDR3 region has 16 residues. The CDR3 reads CASSQASLSVGETQYF. The DNA for the CDR3 is TGCGCCAGCAGCCAAGCGTCTTTGAGCGTTGGAGAGACCCAGTACTTC.

J is TRBJ1-4 and V is TRBV5-1; 8 bases map to TRBD1. CDR1 and CDR2 (germline): SGHRS, YFSETQ. V lost 2 bases and J lost 7; bases outside the gene matches: 13. The CDR3 is 17 residues long. The CDR3 sequence is CASSLQGSGGRSEKLFF. The CDR3 bases are TGCGCCAGCAGCTTACAGGGTTCAGGGGGCCGTAGTGAAAAACTGTTTTTT.

In its sample, this clonotype was seen a few times. With a much larger clone just one base away, this may be a read error. The V and J genes are TRBV12-3 or TRBV12-4 and TRBJ1-1; D ambiguous. V lost 5 bases to trimming and J lost 0 bases, with 10 bases between them. CDR3 length: 14 amino acids. CDR3 in DNA: TGTGCCAGCAGTCCGCCTAACATGAACACTGAAGCTTTCTTT. Protein: CASSPPNMNTEAFF.

Many counts were recorded for this clonotype. CDR3 DNA: TGTGCCAGCAGCTTAGGGGTAGCACTAACCCTGAACACCGGGGAGCTGTTTTTT. Translating gives CASSLGVALTLNTGELFF. This chain joins TRBV7-8 and TRBJ2-2; D call uncertain. V lost 1 base, J lost 1 base, and 16 bases lay in between. This CDR3 is 18 amino acids long. Germline V gene lookup returns CDR1 SGHVS and CDR2 FQNEAQ.

V usage is TRBV24-1 and J usage is TRBJ1-5, with D possibly TRBD1 on 6 matching bases. V lost 4 bases and J 4 bases, leaving 7 bases between the germline ends. Germline V gives CDR1 KGHDR, CDR2 SFDVKD. There are 13 residues in the CDR3. As DNA, the CDR3 is TGTGCCACCAGTGAAACAGGGAATCAGCCCCAGCATTTT. This translates into CATSETGNQPQHF.

V usage is TRBV3-1 and J usage is TRBJ2-5; 7 bases are a match to TRBD2. The CDR3 loop spans 15 amino acids. After removal of 0 bases from V and 3 bases from J, the junction contained 4 bases not matched to a gene. CDR1 and CDR2 from the germline V gene are LGHDT and YNNKEL (reference sequence). CDR3 in amino acids: CASSQDRAGEETQYF. Written as DNA, the CDR3 is TGTGCCAGCAGCCAAGATAGGGCGGGAGAAGAGACCCAGTACTTC.

The J gene is TRBJ1-5, the V gene TRBV6-1; D is undetermined. The CDR3 is made up of 13 amino acids. V was trimmed by 6 bases and J by 4 bases, leaving 10 bases between them. The germline gives CDR1 MNHNS, CDR2 SASEGT. The CDR3 DNA reads as TGTGCCAGCAGACTAGCGGGGAATCAGCCCCAGCATTTT. Its protein product is CASRLAGNQPQHF.

Note on this clonotype: A much larger clone sits a single nucleotide away, making a read error possible. The chain joins TRBV5-1 to TRBJ2-7; D is possibly TRBD1 (5 bases). Trimming took off 4 bases at V and 1 base at J, with 18 bases between the two ends. Germline CDR1 and CDR2: SGHRS and YFSETQ. The CDR3 contains 16 residues. As DNA, the CDR3 is TGCGCCAGCAGCCCCTTGGGGCGGACGGTATCCTACGAGCAGTACTTC. It translates to CASSPLGRTVSYEQYF.

The chain recombines TRBV7-3 with TRBJ2-1; D remains ambiguous. CDR1 and CDR2 from the germline V gene are SGHTA and FQGTGA. CDR3 length: 15 residues. Trimming cost V 0 bases and J 5 bases, with 11 bases left between them. The CDR3 sequence: CASSLTWQDNNEQFF. The CDR3 region has the DNA TGTGCCAGCAGCTTAACGTGGCAGGATAACAATGAGCAGTTCTTC.

This clonotype has more than one count but fewer than ten. For the CDR3, the DNA is TGTGCCAGCTCCGGACTGGTAACGGGACTAGCGGGAGGAGATGAGCAGTTCTTC. Amino acids: CASSGLVTGLAGGDEQFF. V usage is TRBV7-9 and J usage is TRBJ2-1; TRBD2 agrees at 15 bases. Germline CDR1 and CDR2: SEHNR and FQNEAQ (reference sequence). CDR3 length equals 18 residues. V lost 8 bases, J lost 8 bases, and 16 bases stayed unmatched.

This clonotype was seen a few times. V is TRBV2 and J is TRBJ2-7; no reliable D call. The V and J ends lost 7 bases and 0 bases respectively, with 7 bases between them. CDR1 and CDR2 from the germline V gene are SNHLY and FYNNEI. The CDR3 has 12 amino acids. DNA for the CDR3: TGTGCCAGCAATACGGCCTCCTACGAGCAGTACTTC. This translates into CASNTASYEQYF.

This clonotype was seen repeatedly, ten times or more. The rearrangement joins TRBV4-1 to TRBJ2-5, with TRBD2 matching over 9 bases. This CDR3 has 15 residues. V was clipped by 3 bases and J by 5 bases; unmatched bases: 7. Germline assignment: CDR1 MGHRA and CDR2 YSYEKL. The chain's CDR3 is CASSQASGRMETQYF. CDR3 nucleotides: TGCGCCAGCAGCCAGGCGAGCGGGAGGATGGAGACCCAGTACTTC.

The chain carries TRBV29-1 and TRBJ1-1; D unclear. Per the germline V gene, CDR1 is SQVTM and CDR2 is ANQGSEA. The CDR3 is made up of 13 amino acids. Deletions cut 7 bases from V and 4 bases from J, with 16 bases between. CDR3 region: CSGSNGSRTEAFF. The CDR3, as DNA: TGCAGCGGGTCGAACGGCTCTCGCACTGAAGCTTTCTTT.

This clonotype was found many times. The chain joins TRBV18 to TRBJ1-1, with D uncertain. The V end lost 5 bases, the J end lost 0 bases, and 7 bases lay between the germline ends. Germline V lookup: CDR1 KGHSH, CDR2 LQKENI. The CDR3 runs to 13 residues. CDR3 residues: CASSEGMNTEAFF. In DNA, the CDR3 is TGTGCCAGCTCAGAGGGAATGAACACTGAAGCTTTCTTT.